Ten or more counts support the clone carrying this T cell receptor beta chain. TCRdb fed the 5' RACE reads into MiXCR, producing one record per CDR3 protein. The sample has about 71,000 distinct CDR3 sequences; 4.5% to 5.5% are singletons. The junction had 9 bases not matched to a gene; V was cut back by 4 bases and J by 2 bases. Germline V gene lookup returns CDR1 SGHRS and CDR2 YFSETQ. The CDR3 has 16 amino acids. This record belongs to a study of neurological immune-mediated disorders. The receptor comes from a man in his thirties or forties with multiple sclerosis. The source material was PBMCs. The V call is TRBV5-1, the J call TRBJ1-3, with 7 bases lining up with TRBD1. The CDR3, as DNA: TGCGCCAGCAGCCCCGACCGACAGGGCGCTGGAAACACCATATATTTT. This sequence encodes CASSPDRQGAGNTIYF.